This T cell receptor (beta chain) was identified in a study of T cell responses to AZD1222 COVID-19 vaccine. Study results and limitations: Seropositive AZD1222 recipients at baseline numbered only five or six.

Regarding this clone: Its target is not known.

The CDR3 loop spans 13 amino acids. Between the trimmed V and J ends, which lost 0 bases and 4 bases, there was a span of 4 bases. The germline V gene encodes CDR1 SGHTA and CDR2 FQGNSA. Combined were second doses at about 4 or about 12 weeks. The assay was immunoSEQ multiplex PCR, and TCRdb's table has in-frame clones only and misses some. The sample shows 150,000 to 200,000 clones, 70% to 90% of them seen only once. J is TRBJ1-3 and V is TRBV7-2; D gene unclear. This sequence was found in an adult who received the AZD1222 COVID-19 vaccine. The specimen comprised peripheral blood, sampled 28 days after the second AZD1222 dose. CDR3 sequence (DNA): TGTGCCAGCAGCTTAGCTCAGGGAAACACCATATATTTT. Its translation is CASSLAQGNTIYF.